This T cell receptor (beta chain) was captured in a study of beta chain bispecific antibodies for T cell cancers. Study observations and caveats: After anti-TRBV12 rather than anti-CD19 exposure, TRBV12-3 made up about 99% less of total TRBV signal. The leukemia cells, rather than normal T cells, gave most of the targeted TRBV signal.

This CDR3 comprises 13 residues. V lost 4 bases and J 3 bases, leaving 12 bases between the germline ends. Germline lookup yields CDR1 DFQATT and CDR2 SNEGSKA (reference sequence). The sample holds many counts of this clonotype. Its specificity is not known. Expansion lasted approximately 3 days, with either anti-CD3 antibody OKT3 or CD3/CD28 beads. TCRdb reanalysed the 5' RACE reads using MiXCR and keeps one entry per CDR3 protein. The sample shows around 19,000 distinct CDR3 sequences, about 2% of them seen only once. The source is a human donor in good health. Some clones in this sample may be carry-over from other donors' samples. V and J are TRBV20-1 and TRBJ2-5, with D possibly being TRBD1 (5 bases). Sequencing was performed on healthy donor T cells cultured with leukemia cells, taken from a culture containing a bispecific antibody targeting TCR Vbeta12. The CDR3 region is CSAITGFEETQYF. Here the CDR3 DNA reads TGCAGTGCTATTACAGGATTCGAAGAGACCCAGTACTTC.